The rows below give T cell receptor beta chains drawn from one sample of a study of CXCR3-negative and CXCR3-positive naive CD8 T cells. TCRdb reprocessed the 5' RACE reads and keeps a single row for each CDR3 protein, giving no DNA. Its table records several thousand distinct CDR3 sequences. The specimen was naive CXCR3+ CD8+ T cells from blood. These receptors were obtained from a human donor in good health. Some clones in this sample may be carry-over from other donors' samples. Each CDR3 is given with its conserved first and last residue. Only some rows state a clone size, as once, few, many or a class for expanded clones.

CDR3 | V | size | J
CASSLTGDHEQYF | TRBV14 | NA | TRBJ2-7
CASGTPGTRGPDTQYF | TRBV7-9 | NA | TRBJ2-3
CASRRTSGSPNTGELFF | TRBV7-9 | medium-sized | TRBJ2-2
CAISESEGQGGETQYF | TRBV10-3 | NA | TRBJ2-5
CASSPFAGSYEQYF | TRBV19 | medium-sized | TRBJ2-7
CASSLVGGSSTDTQYF | TRBV28 | NA | TRBJ2-3
CASNSKEGQYF | TRBV11-3 | NA | TRBJ2-7
CASSPPPQGIPHNEQFF | TRBV18 | NA | TRBJ2-1
CASSEGTGFGETQYF | TRBV6-5 | NA | TRBJ2-5
CSVETGSWYEQYF | TRBV29-1 | NA | TRBJ2-7
CATSRSRRVGAGELFF | TRBV15 | medium-sized | TRBJ2-2
CSVPGTGGEKLFF | TRBV29-1 | medium-sized | TRBJ1-4
CASSFLSGGTDTQYF | TRBV27 | NA | TRBJ2-3
CASSSPRETSGQQYF | TRBV13 | NA | TRBJ2-7
CASSRGGEDNEQFF | TRBV14 | NA | TRBJ2-1
CSVELEQNEQYF | TRBV29-1 | NA | TRBJ2-7
CASSLRAVYNEQFF | TRBV5-1 | NA | TRBJ2-1
CSVGPSSSYEQYF | TRBV29-1 | NA | TRBJ2-7
CRVEGVGTIYEQYF | TRBV29-1 | NA | TRBJ2-7
CSARPQAANEKLFF | TRBV20-1 | NA | TRBJ1-4
CASSPQGSTDTQYF | TRBV4-1 | medium-sized | TRBJ2-3
CASSLNVPPYEQYF | TRBV28 | medium-sized | TRBJ2-7
CASSSTRVAGDAYNEQFF | TRBV7-9 | NA | TRBJ2-1
CSARSLAESYNEQFF | TRBV20-1 | medium-sized | TRBJ2-1
CASSTQFGSNEQFF | TRBV27 | NA | TRBJ2-1
CASSPGTGDYEQYF | TRBV3-1 | NA | TRBJ2-7
CSAQTQIQETQYF | TRBV29-1 | NA | TRBJ2-5
CASSPPTGWHIQYF | TRBV18 | medium-sized | TRBJ2-4
CASSSGLAGGTDTQYF | TRBV7-9 | medium-sized | TRBJ2-3
CSVEARGHWNEQFF | TRBV29-1 | medium-sized | TRBJ2-1